The clone carrying this TCR beta chain was detected ten times or more. The data stem from a study of CD8+CD57+ T cells in acquired aplastic anemia. Study overall: Roughly 3.2 ug was the average amount of DNA from sorted CD4+ and CD8+ cells.

The study profiled TCR beta VDJ and CDR3 using genomic DNA as template. TCRdb re-called the reads with MiXCR, one entry per CDR3 protein. The repertoire has around 190,000 distinct CDR3 sequences, about 53% of them found once; the top ten carry 16%. CDR3 size: 16 residues. Trimming removed 1 base from V and 0 bases from J, with 14 bases in between. The V gene's germline CDR1 is SGHTS and CDR2 YDEGEE. This TCR came from a human donor in good health, serving as a control. The material sequenced was sorted CD4+, CD8+, or CD8+CD57+ T cells (not recorded which) from PBMCs. This sequence joins TRBV5-8 and TRBJ2-7, with D possibly being TRBD2 (7 bases). CDR3 DNA: TGTGCCAGCAGCTTGAAGGGGGGGACTGTCTCCTACGAGCAGTACTTC. Translating gives CASSLKGGTVSYEQYF.